This TCR beta chain was identified in a study of blood T cells in healthy people across ages. A sample-barcoded 5' primer and a J-beta primer mix were used in a second PCR of roughly 7 to 12 cycles. Each CDR3 protein is one row after TCRdb ran MiXCR on the 5' RACE reads. The table lists fewer than 800,000 distinct CDR3 sequences, more than 20% of them singletons. Germline-derived CDR1 and CDR2 are MDHEN and SYDVKM. The CDR3 loop spans 16 amino acids. Losses at the gene ends were 5 bases for V and 5 bases for J; bases not matched to a gene: 14. The sample was also reused in another study, on T cells of mothers and their children.

The chain uses TRBV28 and TRBJ2-7; TRBD2 aligns across 8 bases. The sample comprised blood. This receptor was identified in a boy aged 10-17 years in good health. CDR3: CASSLGTGGVPNEQYF. The CDR3 bases are TGTGCCAGCAGTCTTGGCACGGGGGGGGTCCCCAACGAGCAGTACTTC.